Each of the 10 T cell receptor beta chains below was sequenced from the same sample in a study of cytomegalovirus exposure and HLA in healthy donors. The PCR had 60 Vbeta and 13 Jbeta primers. This table comes from immunoSEQ multiplex PCR, and its TCRdb copy is limited to in-frame clones, with some not included. The sample shows 80,000 to 130,000 clones, about 70% of them seen only once. Sequenced: PBMCs. All receptors derive from a woman aged 18 to 35 in good health and CMV-seropositive.

V usage is TRBV14 and J usage is TRBJ1-5; D may be TRBD1 (6 bases). Trimming removed 4 bases at V and 5 bases at J, with 12 bases between. The CDR3 is 14 residues long. Germline CDR1 is SGHDN and CDR2 is FVKESK. For the CDR3, the DNA is TGTGCCAGCAGCCCCCTTCCAGGGGATCAGCCCCAGCATTTT. This codes for CASSPLPGDQPQHF. The whole variable domain, remainder taken from reference TRBV14 and TRBJ1-5, is EAGVTQFPSHSVIEKGQTVTLRCDPISGHDNLYWYRRVMGKEIKFLLHFVKESKQDESGMPNNRFLAERTGGTYSTLKVQPAELEDSGVYFCASSPLPGDQPQHFGDGTRLSIL.

The V gene is TRBV28, the J gene TRBJ2-4; possible D gene TRBD2, 6 bases. Trimming removed 4 bases at V and 14 bases at J, with 12 bases between. Germline V gene lookup returns CDR1 MDHEN and CDR2 SYDVKM. The length of the CDR3 is 11 residues. CDR3 bases: TGTGCCAGCAGTTGGGGGGACGAGGAGTACTTC. Its translation: CASSWGDEEYF. The variable domain in full, with the rest retrieved from reference TRBV28 and TRBJ2-4, is DVKVTQSSRYLVKRTGEKVFLECVQDMDHENMFWYRQDPGLGLRLIYFSYDVKMKEKGDIPEGYSVSREKKERFSLILESASTNQTSMYLCASSWGDEEYFGAGTRLSVL.

The chain links TRBV5-5 to TRBJ2-5; no reliable D call. V lost 2 bases, J lost 6 bases, and 17 bases lay in between. Germline CDR1 and CDR2: SGHKS and YYEKEE (reference sequence). CDR3 size: 15 residues. The CDR3 DNA reads as TGTGCCAGCAGCTTTATTGCAGCAGGTATACAGACCCAGTACTTC. It specifies CASSFIAAGIQTQYF.

The V call is TRBV15, the J call TRBJ2-7, with D perhaps matching TRBD1 (5 bases). The V gene lost 9 bases and the J gene lost 4 bases, with 10 bases spanning the gap. Germline CDR1 and CDR2: LNHNV and YYDKDF (reference sequence). The CDR3 is 11 residues long. Here the CDR3 DNA reads TGTGCCACAGAGCAGGGATACGAGCAGTACTTC. This sequence encodes CATEQGYEQYF.

In this sample, this clone turned up a few times. This chain joins TRBV25-1 and TRBJ2-1, with TRBD1 identical over 12 bases. Germline values: CDR1 MGHDK, CDR2 SYGVNS. The CDR3 extends over 15 amino acids. The J segment lost 8 bases and the V segment lost 1 base, leaving 3 bases of the junction unmatched. CDR3 sequence: CASSEWDRGLDEQFF. The CDR3 DNA sequence: TGTGCCAGCAGTGAATGGGACAGGGGGCTCGATGAGCAGTTCTTC. The full variable domain, rest sourced from reference TRBV25-1 and TRBJ2-1, is EADIYQTPRYLVIGTGKKITLECSQTMGHDKMYWYQQDPGMELHLIHYSYGVNSTEKGDLSSESTVSRIRTEHFPLTLESARPSHTSQYLCASSEWDRGLDEQFFGPGTRLTVL.

The rearrangement links TRBV7-9 to TRBJ1-1; the D is unclear. From germline, CDR1 is SEHNR and CDR2 FQNEAQ (reference sequence). CDR3 length equals 14 residues. V was trimmed by 2 bases and J by 6 bases, leaving 13 bases between them. The CDR3, as DNA: TGTGCCAGCAGCTTAAGTGTGGGTCAGGCTGAAGCTTTCTTT. Translating gives CASSLSVGQAEAFF. The full variable domain, rest sourced from reference TRBV7-9 and TRBJ1-1, is DTGVSQNPRHKITKRGQNVTFRCDPISEHNRLYWYRQTLGQGPEFLTYFQNEAQLEKSRLLSDRFSAERPKGSFSTLEIQRTEQGDSAMYLCASSLSVGQAEAFFGQGTRLTVV.

The chain joins TRBV7-9 to TRBJ2-7, with a weak D call TRBD1 (5 bases). Trimming left V 2 bases short and J 3 bases short, with 14 bases between. Germline CDR1 and CDR2: SEHNR and FQNEAQ (reference sequence). The CDR3 has 15 amino acids. CDR3 amino acids: CASSLMLDSNYEQYF. CDR3 DNA sequence: TGTGCCAGCAGCTTAATGCTCGACAGCAACTACGAGCAGTACTTC.

This chain links TRBV6-4 with TRBJ2-1; 9 bases agree with TRBD2. Losses at the gene ends were 2 bases for V and 9 bases for J; bases not matched to a gene: 11. Germline CDR1 is MRHNA and CDR2 is SNTAGT. The CDR3 loop spans 16 amino acids. The DNA of the CDR3 is TGTGCCAGCAGTGACGGAAGCTTAGCGGGAGAACTTGAGCAGTTCTTC. Protein sequence: CASSDGSLAGELEQFF.

V usage is TRBV7-6 and J usage is TRBJ2-5; D gene ambiguous. The V gene lost 4 bases and the J gene lost 1 base, with 10 bases spanning the gap. Looked up from germline, CDR1 is SGHVS and CDR2 is FNYEAQ. The CDR3 runs to 14 residues. For the CDR3, the DNA is TGTGCCAGCAGCTCGCCAGTGATCCAAGAGACCCAGTACTTC. Translating it yields CASSSPVIQETQYF.

The chain joins TRBV2 to TRBJ1-1; a weak D match, TRBD1 (6 bases). V lost 1 base to trimming and J lost 6 bases, with 9 bases between them. The germline V gene encodes CDR1 SNHLY and CDR2 FYNNEI. The CDR3 runs 13 residues. CDR3 sequence: CASSEEGGPEAFF. CDR3 nucleotides: TGTGCCAGCAGTGAAGAGGGGGGGCCTGAAGCTTTCTTT.